The clone carrying this T cell receptor (beta chain) was seen a single time. Germline loops: CDR1 SGHAT, CDR2 FQNNGV. Trimming took off 3 bases at V and 4 bases at J, with 16 bases between the two ends. The CDR3 is 15 amino acids. The data stem from a study of blood T cell repertoires in COVID-19. The wider study: Samples representing acute and convalescent COVID-19 were sourced from the United States, Italy and Spain.

Per the study methods: Researchers report that nucleated cell counts were estimated from reference gene primer amplification. TCRdb keeps only in-frame clones here, not all; method: immunoSEQ multiplex PCR. The DNA gave D and trimming, while V, J and clone size come from that table. The repertoire includes about 150,000 clones, about 85% of them detected once, and about 2.5% sits in the top ten. This chain links TRBV11-2 with TRBJ2-7; TRBD1 is a possible D gene (7 bases). This sequence originates from a woman aged 70-85 years with acute or convalescent COVID-19. The sample was peripheral blood. The CDR3, as DNA: TGTGCCAGCAGCTTGGGGGGACAGTTAGGGTACGAGCAGTACTTC. It encodes CASSLGGQLGYEQYF.